This passage covers 11 T cell receptor beta chains from one sample sequenced in a study of T cell responses to AZD1222 COVID-19 vaccine. Sequenced by immunoSEQ multiplex PCR; TCRdb stores in-frame clones only, minus some. The table lists 60,000 to 100,000 clones, 92% of them singletons, with 6% to 8.5% in the top ten. The sequencing here drew on peripheral blood, taken on day 0 of MenACWY control vaccination. The receptor set was obtained from an adult in good health.

This chain connects TRBV29-1 to TRBJ1-1, with D possibly TRBD1 on 5 matching bases. The germline V gene has CDR1 SQVTM and CDR2 ANQGSEA. V was shortened by 1 base and J by 5 bases, with 11 bases between the two germline ends. This CDR3 is 13 amino acids long. As DNA, the CDR3 is TGCAGCGTTGAAGGTCCGGGGCGGACTGAAGCTTTCTTT. Protein product: CSVEGPGRTEAFF.

The rearrangement links TRBV6-5 to TRBJ2-2; D could derive from TRBD1 or TRBD2 (5 bases each). This CDR3 is built from 14 residues. Trimming took 4 bases from V and 5 from J, leaving 11 bases between them. Germline CDR1 reads MNHEY; CDR2 reads SVGAGI. CDR3 in amino acids: CASSWDRRTGELFF. DNA of the CDR3: TGTGCCAGCAGTTGGGACCGTCGAACCGGGGAGCTGTTTTTT.

This chain connects TRBV6-5 to TRBJ2-1; D possibly corresponds to TRBD2 (6 bases). Trimming cost V 0 bases and J 2 bases, with 11 bases left between them. The CDR3 extends over 16 amino acids. Per germline, CDR1 MNHEY and CDR2 SVGAGI. CDR3: CASSYSMVAAYNEQFF. DNA of the CDR3: TGTGCCAGCAGTTACTCTATGGTAGCGGCCTACAATGAGCAGTTCTTC.

The chain recombines TRBV4-3 with TRBJ2-7; 11 bases match TRBD1. The CDR3 is 15 residues long. The V gene's germline CDR1 is LGHNA and CDR2 YSLEER. J was trimmed by 3 bases and V by 4 bases; bases with no gene match: 5. CDR3 sequence reads: CASSRSGTGGYEQYF. In nucleotides, the CDR3 is TGCGCCAGCAGCCGCTCCGGGACAGGGGGCTACGAGCAGTACTTC.

The rearrangement joins TRBV6-2 or TRBV6-3 to TRBJ2-5; no clear D. CDR3 length: 15 residues. CDR1 and CDR2 from the germline V gene are MNHEY and SVGEGT. V lost 5 bases, J lost 2 bases, and 15 bases lay in between. CDR3 in amino acids: CASSQWDLQQETQYF. Here the CDR3 DNA reads TGTGCCAGCAGTCAGTGGGATTTACAACAAGAGACCCAGTACTTC.

The chain is built from TRBV7-9 and TRBJ2-6; D uncertain. V lost 3 bases and J 2 bases, leaving 5 bases between the germline ends. This CDR3 is built from 14 residues. Germline V gene data show CDR1 as SEHNR and CDR2 as FQNEAQ (reference sequence). The chain's CDR3 is CASSLITGANVLTF. In DNA form, the CDR3 reads TGTGCCAGCAGCTTGATTACTGGGGCCAACGTCCTGACTTTC. The whole variable domain, filled in from reference TRBV7-9 and TRBJ2-6, reads DTGVSQNPRHKITKRGQNVTFRCDPISEHNRLYWYRQTLGQGPEFLTYFQNEAQLEKSRLLSDRFSAERPKGSFSTLEIQRTEQGDSAMYLCASSLITGANVLTFGAGSRLTVL.

This clone was picked up one time. The chain carries TRBV19 and TRBJ1-2; possibly TRBD1 for D (6 bases). V was cut by 5 bases and J by 7 bases, with 11 bases left in between. Germline CDR1 is LNHDA and CDR2 is SQIVND (reference sequence). The CDR3 spans 12 residues. The CDR3 coding sequence is TGTGCCAGTAGTTACGGACAGCGTGGCTACACCTTC. Translated: CASSYGQRGYTF.

Only one count was recorded for this clone. This rearrangement joins TRBV6-5 to TRBJ1-2; D not resolved. This CDR3 spans 13 amino acids. The germline V gene encodes CDR1 MNHEY and CDR2 SVGAGI. The ends were cut back, 2 bases at V and 6 bases at J, with 10 bases in the middle. For the CDR3, the DNA is TGTGCCAGCAGTTACAGTAGGACCGATGGCTACACCTTC. This encodes CASSYSRTDGYTF.

The rearrangement uses TRBV6-5 and TRBJ2-1, with D maybe TRBD1 (5 bases). Germline V gene sequence: CDR1 MNHEY, CDR2 SVGAGI. The V end was cut by 2 bases, the J end by 5 bases, with 13 bases between. CDR3 length equals 15 residues. The CDR3 spells CASSYGAPGHNEQFF. The CDR3 bases are TGTGCCAGCAGTTACGGGGCTCCAGGCCACAATGAGCAGTTCTTC.

The chain couples TRBV6-5 to TRBJ1-5; no definite D call. This CDR3 is built from 14 residues. V was pared by 2 bases and J by 0 bases, with 5 bases between. CDR1 is MNHEY and CDR2 is SVGAGI in the germline V gene. CDR3 DNA: TGTGCCAGCAGTTACGGGAATAGCAATCAGCCCCAGCATTTT. Amino acids: CASSYGNSNQPQHF.

The V gene is TRBV9, the J gene TRBJ2-7; D is ambiguous. This CDR3 has 14 amino acids. V was clipped by 6 bases and J by 3 bases, with 16 bases between them. Germline-derived CDR1 and CDR2 are SGDLS and YYNGEE. CDR3 DNA sequence: TGTGCCAGCACCGAGGATCCACCGGGCTACGAGCAGTACTTC. It specifies CASTEDPPGYEQYF.